These T cell receptor beta chains were read from a single sample in a study of shared clonotypes between healthy human individuals. This table comes from immunoSEQ multiplex PCR, and its TCRdb copy is limited to in-frame clones, with some not included. The repertoire holds some 500,000 clones, roughly 78% seen once, with roughly 12% in the top ten. Sequences were obtained from PBMCs. The receptors here all came from a woman in her thirties or forties in good health. Some clones in this sample may be carry-over from other donors' samples. CDR3s include the opening cysteine and the closing phenylalanine or tryptophan. D genes are given only for firm matches. Rows may omit the clone size; those that give it use once, few, many or a size class.

clone_size	v_call	d_call	j_call	cdr3_nt	cdr3_aa
.	TRBV10-3	TRBD2	TRBJ2-1	TGTGCCATTGCTAGCGGGATCCACAATGAGCAGTTCTTC	CAIASGIHNEQFF
.	TRBV28	.	TRBJ2-7	TGTGCCAGCAGTTTGGTGTTGGGACGTAAACTCTTGAACTCCTACGAGCAGTACTTC	CASSLVLGRKLLNSYEQYF
.	TRBV29-1	.	TRBJ2-1	TGCAGCGTTGACAGGCAGGGTGATGAGCAGTTCTTC	CSVDRQGDEQFF
.	TRBV7-3	TRBD1	TRBJ1-2	TGTGCCAGCAGCGAAGGGACAGGCCGTGACTATGGCTACACCTTC	CASSEGTGRDYGYTF
.	TRBV5-1	TRBD2	TRBJ2-7	TGCGCCAGCAGCTTGGAGTCCCTAGCGGGTTACGAGCAGTACTTC	CASSLESLAGYEQYF
.	TRBV28	TRBD2	TRBJ2-5	TGTGCCAGCAGCCCAGGACTAGCGGGATTAGAGACCCAGTACTTC	CASSPGLAGLETQYF
.	TRBV28	.	TRBJ2-1	TGTGCCAGCAGTTTAGGCCACAATGAGCAGTTCTTC	CASSLGHNEQFF
.	TRBV27	.	TRBJ2-2	TGTGCCAGCAGTCCACAACTAGGGAACACCGGGGAGCTGTTTTTT	CASSPQLGNTGELFF
.	TRBV10-3	TRBD1	TRBJ1-2	TGTGCCATCAGTGGGGACAGGGGTGTCTATGGCTACACCTTC	CAISGDRGVYGYTF
.	TRBV28	TRBD2	TRBJ2-3	TGTGCCAGCAGTTTGGGGCTAGCGGAGCTAAGCACAGATACGCAGTATTTT	CASSLGLAELSTDTQYF
.	TRBV25-1	.	TRBJ2-7	TGTGCCAGCAGAGGAGGGGCCCCTGGTGAGCAGTACTTC	CASRGGAPGEQYF
.	TRBV25-1	.	TRBJ2-6	TGTGCCAGCAGCCCCCGAGGGACTGGGGCCAACGTCCTGACTTTC	CASSPRGTGANVLTF
.	TRBV5-6	TRBD1	TRBJ1-2	TGTGCCAGCAGCTTGGTGGGACAGGGGGCTTATGGCTACACCTTC	CASSLVGQGAYGYTF
.	TRBV4-2	.	TRBJ1-3	TGTGCCAGCAGCCAAGATAGGGGGGCCGGAAACACCATATATTTT	CASSQDRGAGNTIYF
.	TRBV7-3	.	TRBJ1-1	TGTGCCAGCAGCTTAATCGCGGGGAACACTGAAGCTTTCTTT	CASSLIAGNTEAFF
.	TRBV18	.	TRBJ1-1	TGTGCCAGCTCACCATACGAGGGTCGGTCCGGGCGGGGCACTGAAGCTTTCTTT	CASSPYEGRSGRGTEAFF
.	TRBV5-1	.	TRBJ2-5	TGCGCCAGCAGCCGGACGAGGGAGACCCAGTACTTC	CASSRTRETQYF
.	TRBV28	TRBD1	TRBJ1-2	TGTGCCAGCAGCACAGGGGCGGGTAACTATGGCTACACCTTC	CASSTGAGNYGYTF
.	TRBV7-8	TRBD1	TRBJ1-5	TGTGCCAGCAGCTTGAGAGGGGGACAGGAGATCTATAGCAATCAGCCCCAGCATTTT	CASSLRGGQEIYSNQPQHF
.	TRBV6-6	TRBD1	TRBJ1-2	TGTGCCAGCAGTTTCCCGGGACAGGGGATCGGGGGCTACACCTTC	CASSFPGQGIGGYTF
.	TRBV28	.	TRBJ1-4	TGTGCCAGCAGTTTCGGTGGAACTAATGAAAAACTGTTTTTT	CASSFGGTNEKLFF
once	TRBV4-3	TRBD2	TRBJ2-7	TGCGCCAGCAGCCTCTTGGGTAGCGGGAGCCACGAGCAGTACTTC	CASSLLGSGSHEQYF
.	TRBV19	TRBD2	TRBJ2-1	TGTGCCAGTAGTATCCTTGGCGGGAGGACCTACAATGAGCAGTTCTTC	CASSILGGRTYNEQFF
.	TRBV5-6	TRBD1	TRBJ2-7	TGTGCCAGCAGCTTTCAGAGGGACAGGGGTCTACCCTACGAGCAGTACTTC	CASSFQRDRGLPYEQYF
.	TRBV6-5	.	TRBJ2-1	TGTGCCAGCACCCGCACCGCCTCAGGGCATGAGCAGTTCTTC	CASTRTASGHEQFF
once	TRBV28	.	TRBJ2-7	TGTGCCAGCACCAGCAGGAGCTCCTACGAGCAGTACTTC	CASTSRSSYEQYF
once	TRBV29-1	.	TRBJ2-3	TGCAGCGTTGCCCGCGCAGGGCGAGATACGCAGTATTTT	CSVARAGRDTQYF
.	TRBV4-1	TRBD2	TRBJ2-3	TGCGCCAGCAGCCAACATGGACTAGCGGTAGATACGCAGTATTTT	CASSQHGLAVDTQYF
.	TRBV7-9	TRBD2	TRBJ2-4	TGTGCCAGCAGCTTTGAAAGCGGGAGGCCAATCAACTTC	CASSFESGRPINF
.	TRBV5-1	.	TRBJ2-7	TGCGCCAGCAGCTTCAGAAACTCCTACGAGCAGTACTTC	CASSFRNSYEQYF
.	TRBV5-4	TRBD2	TRBJ2-5	TGTGCCAGCAGCCGTAAGACTAGCCACCAAGAGACCCAGTACTTC	CASSRKTSHQETQYF
.	TRBV27	.	TRBJ2-1	TGTGCCAGCACTCTAGGGGGGGCGACCTCCTACAATGAGCAGTTCTTC	CASTLGGATSYNEQFF
.	TRBV10-2	.	TRBJ2-1	TGCGCCAGCAGTGAAGACAGACCTAATTACAATGAGCAGTTCTTC	CASSEDRPNYNEQFF
.	TRBV7-9	.	TRBJ2-7	TGTGCCAGCAGCTTATCACGCGGTCCCTACGAGCAGTACTTC	CASSLSRGPYEQYF
.	TRBV5-1	TRBD1	TRBJ2-5	TGCGCCAGCAGCTTGGGCAACAGGGGCCAAGAGACCCAGTACTTC	CASSLGNRGQETQYF
.	TRBV7-9	.	TRBJ2-7	TGTGCCAGCAGAACATTAAACCTATACGAGCAGTACTTC	CASRTLNLYEQYF
.	TRBV4-3	.	TRBJ1-2	TGCGCCAGCAGCCAAGACAGCAGGGCAAATGGCTACACCTTC	CASSQDSRANGYTF
.	TRBV28	.	TRBJ2-3	TGTGCCAGCAGTTTAAGTGGGCAGGGATTGAAAGATACGCAGTATTTT	CASSLSGQGLKDTQYF
.	TRBV5-1	TRBD1	TRBJ2-3	TGCGCCAGCAGCTTGGGACAGGGAACAAATACGCAGTATTTT	CASSLGQGTNTQYF
few	TRBV30	.	TRBJ2-3	TGTGCCTGGGGGGACAGCACAGATACGCAGTATTTT	CAWGDSTDTQYF
.	TRBV7-7	TRBD2	TRBJ2-1	TGTGCTAGCAGCTTAAGGGCGGGAGGCCTCAATGAGCAGTTCTTC	CASSLRAGGLNEQFF
.	TRBV10-2	.	TRBJ2-1	TGCGCCAGCAGTGACGCCTTTTTAAGCGGTCCCTACAATGAGCAGTTCTTC	CASSDAFLSGPYNEQFF